The present T cell receptor beta chain was sequenced within a study of control samples from healthy donors and cancer patients. Repertoires were generated with immunoSEQ multiplex PCR, while TCRdb's copy carries only in-frame clones and drops some. The profile shows about 120,000 clones, more than 75% of them singletons. This clone was seen once. V was clipped by 5 bases and J by 6 bases, with 17 bases between them. The germline V gene encodes CDR1 SGHAT and CDR2 FQNNGV. There are 15 residues in the CDR3. Input material: blood. The TCR comes from an older woman in good health. The genes are TRBV11-2 and TRBJ2-1; unclear D gene. Written as DNA, the CDR3 is TGTGCCAGCAGCCAACGTACCGGCGCCCTCAATGAGCAGTTCTTC. Translation: CASSQRTGALNEQFF.